This T cell receptor (beta chain) was found in a study of blood T cell repertoires in COVID-19. Germline CDR1 SGHAT, CDR2 FQNNGV. This CDR3 is built from 15 residues. V lost 0 bases and J lost 2; bases outside the gene matches: 4. Generated by immunoSEQ multiplex PCR, the TCRdb table keeps only in-frame clones and is missing some. The sample has some 200,000 clones; approximately 80% are singletons. This chain uses TRBV11-2 with TRBJ2-7, with 7 bases aligning to TRBD2. Input material: peripheral blood. This receptor was identified in a woman aged 50 to 65 with active or convalescent COVID-19. As DNA, the CDR3 is TGTGCCAGCAGCTTAGACTGGGGGGGAACCTACGAGCAGTACTTC. As protein: CASSLDWGGTYEQYF.